This T cell receptor beta chain appears in the sequencing data of a study of CD8 T cells in Susac syndrome. Study summary: When blood was drawn, the patients with Susac syndrome were therapy-naive, on corticosteroids, or on intravenous immunoglobulin alone.

Details on this clonotype: Its antigen is unidentified.

The germline CDR1 and CDR2 sequences are MDHEN and SYDVKM. V trimming: 4 bases; J trimming: 7 bases; junction bases outside the gene matches: 8. The CDR3 runs to 15 residues. General observations from the study: The study's TCR sequencing and HLA analysis drew on a certain number of individuals. That number was acknowledged as relatively small. CD8+ clonal expansion in Susac was maximal in TEMRA cells and in active patients.

The RNA input was roughly 0.45 to 1 ug, and it was reverse transcribed with random hexamers. Amplification of TCR beta CDR3 across 54 Vbeta and 13 Jbeta was performed with immunoSEQ multiplex PCR. TCRdb reanalysed the immunoSEQ multiplex PCR reads using MiXCR and keeps one entry per CDR3 protein. The sample includes more than 95,000 distinct CDR3 sequences, about 95% of them seen just once. The chain carries TRBV28 and TRBJ1-5, with 9 bases that match TRBD1. The source material was CD8+ T cells from PBMCs. This sequence originates from a human donor with Susac syndrome. DNA of the CDR3: TGTGCCAGCAGTTGGGGACAGGGAGGAGACCAGCCCCAGCATTTT. It yields the protein CASSWGQGGDQPQHF. Full variable domain (rest looked up from reference TRBV28 and TRBJ1-5): DVKVTQSSRYLVKRTGEKVFLECVQDMDHENMFWYRQDPGLGLRLIYFSYDVKMKEKGDIPEGYSVSREKKERFSLILESASTNQTSMYLCASSWGQGGDQPQHFGDGTRLSIL.